One TCR beta chain is described in this entry. Lacking the conserved final phenylalanine or tryptophan, this CDR3 likely reflects a read error. Because the CDR3's place on the DNA is in doubt, the DNA is left out and the CDR3 is given as listed by TCRdb. This sample was taken from a study of T cells in Graves' hyperthyroidism and ophthalmopathy. Amplified TCR beta CDR3 regions derived from RNA transcripts. The HTBI primer set drove a first-round RT-PCR of the TCR CDR3. TCRdb fed the multiplex PCR reads into MiXCR, producing one record per CDR3 protein. In the table there are some 600,000 distinct CDR3 sequences, more than 45% of which are singletons. A total of 15 residues make up the CDR3, ends included. Uncontrolled infection, other autoimmune disease, pregnancy or lactation led to exclusion.

The chain has TRBV12-3 or TRBV12-4 and TRBJ1-5; whether TRBD1, the table's D call, matches the DNA was not checked. The source material was peripheral blood or thyroid tissue (not recorded which). This sequence was found in a woman between 18 and 29 years old with Graves' hyperthyroidism. The CDR3: CASSFGTGYNQPQYL.